This is a list of T cell receptor beta chains from one sample in a study of shared clonotypes between healthy human individuals. Here immunoSEQ multiplex PCR was the method, and the copy in TCRdb shows in-frame clones only, minus some. The profile shows about 600,000 clones, 98% of them singletons. The sequencing sample was made of naive CD8+ T cells sorted from blood. All receptors derive from a man younger than 45 in good health. Both conserved end residues are part of each CDR3. Each record gives: D gene, V gene, clone size, J gene, CDR3 protein, CDR3 DNA. A D gene is named only where the DNA matches it firmly. Expanded clones are given a class, and other clones once, few, many or no size at all.

D gene: TRBD2; V gene: TRBV7-8; clone size: .; J gene: TRBJ2-3; CDR3 protein: CASSLPGGRSDTQYF; CDR3 DNA: TGTGCCAGCAGCTTACCGGGAGGGCGGTCAGATACGCAGTATTTT
D gene: .; V gene: TRBV5-1; clone size: .; J gene: TRBJ1-1; CDR3 protein: CASRTDEPLMGEAFF; CDR3 DNA: TGCGCCAGCAGGACAGATGAACCTTTGATGGGTGAAGCTTTCTTT
D gene: .; V gene: TRBV4-3; clone size: once; J gene: TRBJ2-2; CDR3 protein: CASSHWPWGVENTGELFF; CDR3 DNA: TGCGCCAGCAGCCATTGGCCTTGGGGAGTTGAGAACACCGGGGAGCTGTTTTTT
D gene: TRBD1; V gene: TRBV29-1; clone size: .; J gene: TRBJ1-2; CDR3 protein: CSVSPGQYNYGYTF; CDR3 DNA: TGCAGCGTTTCTCCGGGACAGTATAACTATGGCTACACCTTC
D gene: .; V gene: TRBV9; clone size: .; J gene: TRBJ2-2; CDR3 protein: CASSSTMGELFF; CDR3 DNA: TGTGCCAGCAGCTCAACCATGGGGGAGCTGTTTTTT
D gene: TRBD1; V gene: TRBV29-1; clone size: .; J gene: TRBJ1-2; CDR3 protein: CSVVLGGDYGYTF; CDR3 DNA: TGCAGCGTTGTCCTAGGGGGCGACTATGGCTACACCTTC
D gene: .; V gene: TRBV7-2; clone size: .; J gene: TRBJ1-5; CDR3 protein: CASSLLDGNQPQHF; CDR3 DNA: TGTGCCAGCAGCTTATTAGATGGGAATCAGCCCCAGCATTTT
D gene: TRBD2; V gene: TRBV11-2; clone size: .; J gene: TRBJ2-1; CDR3 protein: CASSFPGGYNEQFF; CDR3 DNA: TGTGCCAGCAGCTTTCCGGGGGGGTACAATGAGCAGTTCTTC
D gene: .; V gene: TRBV2; clone size: .; J gene: TRBJ1-2; CDR3 protein: CASSEAPRTGPNPQLYGYTF; CDR3 DNA: TGTGCCAGCAGTGAAGCGCCTAGAACAGGTCCCAATCCACAGCTCTATGGCTACACCTTC
D gene: .; V gene: TRBV4-1; clone size: .; J gene: TRBJ1-1; CDR3 protein: CASSQDRGGNMNTEAFF; CDR3 DNA: TGCGCCAGCAGCCAAGATCGTGGGGGGAACATGAACACTGAAGCTTTCTTT
D gene: TRBD2; V gene: TRBV29-1; clone size: .; J gene: TRBJ2-3; CDR3 protein: CSVEDFPLTSGRSGRADTQYF; CDR3 DNA: TGCAGCGTTGAAGATTTTCCCCTGACTAGCGGGAGATCCGGTCGTGCAGATACGCAGTATTTT
D gene: TRBD2; V gene: TRBV7-9; clone size: once; J gene: TRBJ2-7; CDR3 protein: CASSRPGREGLREQYF; CDR3 DNA: TGTGCCAGCAGCCGCCCGGGGAGGGAGGGTCTACGAGAGCAGTACTTC
D gene: TRBD2; V gene: TRBV29-1; clone size: .; J gene: TRBJ2-1; CDR3 protein: CSVEGLSGIDNEQFF; CDR3 DNA: TGCAGCGTTGAAGGTCTCAGCGGGATTGACAATGAGCAGTTCTTC
D gene: TRBD1; V gene: TRBV27; clone size: once; J gene: TRBJ1-2; CDR3 protein: CASSFMAGQGINGYTF; CDR3 DNA: TGTGCCAGCAGTTTCATGGCGGGACAGGGGATTAATGGCTACACCTTC
D gene: .; V gene: TRBV15; clone size: .; J gene: TRBJ2-7; CDR3 protein: CATSSSGSFEQYF; CDR3 DNA: TGTGCCACCAGCAGCTCGGGGTCGTTCGAGCAGTACTTC
D gene: .; V gene: TRBV13; clone size: .; J gene: TRBJ2-4; CDR3 protein: CASSEGQGVAKNIQYF; CDR3 DNA: TGTGCCAGCAGCGAGGGGCAGGGTGTAGCCAAAAACATTCAGTACTTC
D gene: .; V gene: TRBV9; clone size: .; J gene: TRBJ2-3; CDR3 protein: CASSALGSTDTQYF; CDR3 DNA: TGTGCCAGCAGCGCCCTTGGTAGCACAGATACGCAGTATTTT
D gene: .; V gene: TRBV9; clone size: .; J gene: TRBJ2-7; CDR3 protein: CASSVKGGAYEQYF; CDR3 DNA: TGTGCCAGCAGCGTAAAAGGGGGAGCCTACGAGCAGTACTTC
D gene: TRBD2; V gene: TRBV9; clone size: .; J gene: TRBJ2-7; CDR3 protein: CASSATGTSGFYEQYF; CDR3 DNA: TGTGCCAGCAGCGCAACTGGGACTAGCGGTTTTTACGAGCAGTACTTC
D gene: .; V gene: TRBV5-8; clone size: .; J gene: TRBJ1-1; CDR3 protein: CASIARRVNTEAFF; CDR3 DNA: TGTGCCAGTATAGCCCGGAGAGTGAACACTGAAGCTTTCTTT
D gene: TRBD2; V gene: TRBV9; clone size: .; J gene: TRBJ2-7; CDR3 protein: CASSPVAGPSSYEQYF; CDR3 DNA: TGTGCCAGCAGCCCGGTAGCGGGACCTAGCTCCTACGAGCAGTACTTC
D gene: .; V gene: TRBV27; clone size: .; J gene: TRBJ2-7; CDR3 protein: CASSFSPGNTYEQYF; CDR3 DNA: TGTGCCAGCAGTTTTTCTCCCGGTAACACCTACGAGCAGTACTTC
D gene: .; V gene: TRBV15; clone size: .; J gene: TRBJ2-2; CDR3 protein: CATSRAPDEVYTGELFF; CDR3 DNA: TGTGCCACCAGCAGAGCCCCAGATGAAGTTTACACCGGGGAGCTGTTTTTT
D gene: .; V gene: TRBV2; clone size: .; J gene: TRBJ1-5; CDR3 protein: CASSQGGGNQPQHF; CDR3 DNA: TGTGCCAGCTCCCAAGGTGGGGGCAATCAGCCCCAGCATTTT
D gene: TRBD2; V gene: TRBV18; clone size: .; J gene: TRBJ2-7; CDR3 protein: CASSQGPGLASYEQYF; CDR3 DNA: TGTGCCAGCTCACAAGGGCCGGGACTAGCCTCCTACGAGCAGTACTTC
D gene: TRBD1; V gene: TRBV19; clone size: .; J gene: TRBJ1-1; CDR3 protein: CASSHGTVNTEAFF; CDR3 DNA: TGTGCCAGTAGTCACGGGACAGTGAACACTGAAGCTTTCTTT
D gene: .; V gene: TRBV7-6; clone size: .; J gene: TRBJ2-1; CDR3 protein: CASSLTGTEQFF; CDR3 DNA: TGTGCCAGCAGCCTAACAGGGACTGAGCAGTTCTTC
D gene: TRBD2; V gene: TRBV19; clone size: .; J gene: TRBJ2-7; CDR3 protein: CASSIGGRVFEQYF; CDR3 DNA: TGTGCCAGTAGTATAGGCGGGAGGGTCTTCGAGCAGTACTTC
D gene: .; V gene: TRBV5-1; clone size: few; J gene: TRBJ2-5; CDR3 protein: CASSFDQETQYF; CDR3 DNA: TGCGCCAGCAGCTTTGACCAAGAGACCCAGTACTTC
D gene: TRBD1; V gene: TRBV5-1; clone size: .; J gene: TRBJ2-3; CDR3 protein: CASSSGQGKDTQYF; CDR3 DNA: TGCGCCAGCAGCTCCGGACAGGGCAAAGATACGCAGTATTTT
D gene: TRBD1; V gene: TRBV7-9; clone size: .; J gene: TRBJ1-4; CDR3 protein: CASSKRDRPNEKLFF; CDR3 DNA: TGTGCCAGCAGCAAACGGGACAGGCCTAATGAAAAACTGTTTTTT
D gene: TRBD1; V gene: TRBV11-2; clone size: .; J gene: TRBJ2-7; CDR3 protein: CASSYPGGYSYEQYF; CDR3 DNA: TGTGCCAGCAGCTACCCAGGGGGCTACTCCTACGAGCAGTACTTC
D gene: .; V gene: TRBV29-1; clone size: .; J gene: TRBJ2-2; CDR3 protein: CSGTTPNTGELFF; CDR3 DNA: TGCAGCGGGACAACTCCGAACACCGGGGAGCTGTTTTTT
D gene: .; V gene: TRBV6-5; clone size: .; J gene: TRBJ2-2; CDR3 protein: CASSLLSGNTGELFF; CDR3 DNA: TGTGCCAGCAGTTTGTTGAGCGGGAACACCGGGGAGCTGTTTTTT
D gene: TRBD1; V gene: TRBV7-9; clone size: .; J gene: TRBJ2-7; CDR3 protein: CASSLAPTTGGTYEQYF; CDR3 DNA: TGTGCCAGCAGCCTAGCCCCCACGACAGGGGGGACCTACGAGCAGTACTTC
D gene: TRBD2; V gene: TRBV7-9; clone size: .; J gene: TRBJ2-1; CDR3 protein: CASSLGRTSGQYNEQFF; CDR3 DNA: TGTGCCAGCAGCTTAGGGCGGACTAGCGGGCAATACAATGAGCAGTTCTTC
D gene: .; V gene: TRBV13; clone size: .; J gene: TRBJ1-1; CDR3 protein: CASTNFNTEAFF; CDR3 DNA: TGTGCCAGCACCAATTTTAACACTGAAGCTTTCTTT
D gene: TRBD2; V gene: TRBV5-5; clone size: .; J gene: TRBJ2-7; CDR3 protein: CASSLVLAGDVEQYF; CDR3 DNA: TGTGCCAGCAGCTTGGTACTAGCGGGAGACGTTGAGCAGTACTTC
D gene: .; V gene: TRBV1; clone size: .; J gene: TRBJ2-7; CDR3 protein: CTSSQVPQGVSEQYF; CDR3 DNA: TGCACCAGCAGCCAAGTCCCCCAGGGGGTTAGCGAGCAGTACTTC
D gene: .; V gene: TRBV2; clone size: .; J gene: TRBJ1-2; CDR3 protein: CASSLQGSYGYTF; CDR3 DNA: TGTGCCAGCAGTTTACAGGGATCCTATGGCTACACCTTC
D gene: .; V gene: TRBV19; clone size: .; J gene: TRBJ2-7; CDR3 protein: CASSTAPGGLSEQYF; CDR3 DNA: TGTGCCAGTAGTACGGCCCCCGGCGGGTTGAGCGAGCAGTACTTC
D gene: TRBD1; V gene: TRBV29-1; clone size: .; J gene: TRBJ1-2; CDR3 protein: CSVELQGALGYTF; CDR3 DNA: TGCAGCGTTGAATTACAGGGGGCACTTGGCTACACCTTC
D gene: .; V gene: TRBV5-5; clone size: .; J gene: TRBJ2-7; CDR3 protein: CASSLEQGNQQYF; CDR3 DNA: TGTGCCAGCAGCTTGGAACAGGGAAATCAGCAGTACTTC
D gene: .; V gene: TRBV4-3; clone size: .; J gene: TRBJ1-2; CDR3 protein: CASSQGHLGPNYGYTF; CDR3 DNA: TGCGCCAGCAGCCAAGGGCACCTGGGCCCTAACTATGGCTACACCTTC
D gene: TRBD1; V gene: TRBV7-8; clone size: .; J gene: TRBJ2-1; CDR3 protein: CASSPGTGNYNEQFF; CDR3 DNA: TGTGCCAGCAGCCCTGGGACAGGAAATTACAATGAGCAGTTCTTC
D gene: .; V gene: TRBV11-2; clone size: .; J gene: TRBJ1-1; CDR3 protein: CASSLATEIVAFF; CDR3 DNA: TGTGCCAGCAGCTTAGCGACAGAGATAGTTGCTTTCTTT
D gene: .; V gene: TRBV7-9; clone size: .; J gene: TRBJ1-1; CDR3 protein: CASSPITVNTEAFF; CDR3 DNA: TGTGCCAGCAGCCCTATTACAGTGAACACTGAAGCTTTCTTT
D gene: .; V gene: TRBV9; clone size: .; J gene: TRBJ2-7; CDR3 protein: CASSVAGGGGYEQYF; CDR3 DNA: TGTGCCAGCAGCGTAGCCGGGGGAGGAGGTTACGAGCAGTACTTC
D gene: .; V gene: TRBV7-8; clone size: .; J gene: TRBJ2-1; CDR3 protein: CASSLARTSPGNEQFF; CDR3 DNA: TGTGCCAGCAGCTTAGCGCGGACAAGCCCGGGGAATGAGCAGTTCTTC